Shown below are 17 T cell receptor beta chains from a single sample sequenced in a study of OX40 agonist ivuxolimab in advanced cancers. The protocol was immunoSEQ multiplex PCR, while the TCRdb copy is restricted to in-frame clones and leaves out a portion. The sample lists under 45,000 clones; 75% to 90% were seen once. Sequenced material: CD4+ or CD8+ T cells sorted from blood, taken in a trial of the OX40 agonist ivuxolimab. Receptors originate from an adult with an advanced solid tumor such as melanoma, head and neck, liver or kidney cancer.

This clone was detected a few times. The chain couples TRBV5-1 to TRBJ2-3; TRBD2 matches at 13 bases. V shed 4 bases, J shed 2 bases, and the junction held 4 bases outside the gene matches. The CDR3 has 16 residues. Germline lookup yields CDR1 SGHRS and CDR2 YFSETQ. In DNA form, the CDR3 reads TGCGCCAGCAGCGACGGGACTAGCGGGATCACAGATACGCAGTATTTT. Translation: CASSDGTSGITDTQYF.

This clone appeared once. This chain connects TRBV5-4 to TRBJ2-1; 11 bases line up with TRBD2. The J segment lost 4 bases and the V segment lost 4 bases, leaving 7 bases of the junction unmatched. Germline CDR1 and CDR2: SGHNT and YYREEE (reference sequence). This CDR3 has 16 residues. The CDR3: CASSQWGTSGYNEQFF. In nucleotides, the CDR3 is TGTGCCAGCAGCCAATGGGGGACTAGCGGTTACAATGAGCAGTTCTTC.

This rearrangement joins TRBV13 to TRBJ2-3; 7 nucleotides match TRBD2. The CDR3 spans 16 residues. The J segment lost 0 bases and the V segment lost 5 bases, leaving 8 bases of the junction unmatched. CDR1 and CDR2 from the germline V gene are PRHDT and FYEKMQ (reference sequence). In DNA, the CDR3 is TGTGCCAGCAGCCGCGGGAGAAGCGCTAGCACAGATACGCAGTATTTT. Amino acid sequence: CASSRGRSASTDTQYF.

This chain's CDR3 is CAWVELAPYNEQFF. For the CDR3, the DNA is TGTGCCTGGGTAGAACTAGCGCCCTACAATGAGCAGTTCTTC. The chain has TRBV30 and TRBJ2-1, with TRBD2 matching 7 bases. V dropped 5 bases and J dropped 2; count of bases not matched to a gene: 6. The CDR3 extends over 14 amino acids. CDR1 is GTSNPN, CDR2 SVGIG, per germline (reference sequence).

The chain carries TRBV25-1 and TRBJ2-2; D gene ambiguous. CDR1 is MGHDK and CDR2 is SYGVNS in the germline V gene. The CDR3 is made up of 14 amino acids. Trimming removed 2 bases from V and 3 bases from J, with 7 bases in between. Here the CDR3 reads CASSELGDTGELFF. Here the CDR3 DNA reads TGTGCCAGCAGTGAACTTGGGGACACCGGGGAGCTGTTTTTT.

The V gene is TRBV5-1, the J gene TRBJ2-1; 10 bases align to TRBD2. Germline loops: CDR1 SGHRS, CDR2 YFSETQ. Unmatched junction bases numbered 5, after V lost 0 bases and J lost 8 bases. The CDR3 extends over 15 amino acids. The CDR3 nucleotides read TGCGCCAGCAGCTTGGTTCTAGCGGGGGCCGATGAGCAGTTCTTC. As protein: CASSLVLAGADEQFF.

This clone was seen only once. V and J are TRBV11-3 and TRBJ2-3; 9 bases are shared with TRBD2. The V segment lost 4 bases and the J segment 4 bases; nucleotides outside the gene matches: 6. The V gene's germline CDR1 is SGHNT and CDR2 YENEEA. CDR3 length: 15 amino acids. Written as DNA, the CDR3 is TGTGCCAGCAGCTCAGCGGGAGGTTCAGCAGATACGCAGTATTTT. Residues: CASSSAGGSADTQYF.

The CDR3 DNA sequence: TGTGCCAGCAGTGAAGTTGGGCCTTTGAGGGGAACCGGGGAGCTGTTTTTT. This sequence encodes CASSEVGPLRGTGELFF. V gene TRBV6-1 combines with J gene TRBJ2-2; either TRBD1 or TRBD2 may supply D (5 bases each). The length of the CDR3 is 17 residues. Trimming cost V 1 base and J 5 bases, with 17 bases left between them. Germline V gives CDR1 MNHNS, CDR2 SASEGT.

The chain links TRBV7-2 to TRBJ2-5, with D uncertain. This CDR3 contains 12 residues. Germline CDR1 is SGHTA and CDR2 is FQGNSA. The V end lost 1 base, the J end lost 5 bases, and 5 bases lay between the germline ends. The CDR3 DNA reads TGTGCCAGCAGCTTAGATCGGGAGACCCAGTACTTC. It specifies CASSLDRETQYF.

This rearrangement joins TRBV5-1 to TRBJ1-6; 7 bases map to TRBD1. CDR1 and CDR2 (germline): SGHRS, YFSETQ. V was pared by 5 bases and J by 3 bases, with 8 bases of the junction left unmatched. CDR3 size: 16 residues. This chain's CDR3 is CASSYGRDSYNSPLHF. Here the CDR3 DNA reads TGCGCCAGCAGTTACGGCCGGGACAGCTATAATTCACCCCTCCACTTT.

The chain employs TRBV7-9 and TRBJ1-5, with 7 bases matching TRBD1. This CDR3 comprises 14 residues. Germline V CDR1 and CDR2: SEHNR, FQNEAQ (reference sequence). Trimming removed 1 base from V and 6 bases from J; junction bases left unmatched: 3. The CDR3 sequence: CASSLEGASQPQHF. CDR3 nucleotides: TGTGCCAGCAGCTTAGAGGGGGCGAGTCAGCCCCAGCATTTT.

As DNA, the CDR3 is TGTGCCAGCACCGGGACTAGCGGAAGATCCTACAATGAGCAGTTCTTC. It is translated as CASTGTSGRSYNEQFF. The chain combines TRBV2 with TRBJ2-1; 11 bases are shared with TRBD2. The V and J ends lost 7 bases and 1 base, in that order; junction bases with no gene match: 6. The CDR3 consists of 16 residues. Germline values: CDR1 SNHLY, CDR2 FYNNEI.

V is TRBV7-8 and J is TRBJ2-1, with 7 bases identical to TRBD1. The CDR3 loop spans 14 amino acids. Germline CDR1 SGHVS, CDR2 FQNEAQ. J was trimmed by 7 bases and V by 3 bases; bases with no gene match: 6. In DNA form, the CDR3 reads TGTGCCAGCAGCTTTCTATTACAGGGGAATGAGCAGTTCTTC. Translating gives CASSFLLQGNEQFF.

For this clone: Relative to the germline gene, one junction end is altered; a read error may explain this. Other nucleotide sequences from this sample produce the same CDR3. CDR3 protein: CASSARGANTGELFF. CDR3 DNA sequence: TGTGCCAGCAGTGCCAGGGGGGCGAACACCGGGGAACTGTTTTTT. V gene TRBV27 combines with J gene TRBJ2-2; TRBD1 is a possible D gene (7 bases). This CDR3 contains 15 residues. Germline assignment: CDR1 MNHEY and CDR2 SMNVEV (reference sequence).

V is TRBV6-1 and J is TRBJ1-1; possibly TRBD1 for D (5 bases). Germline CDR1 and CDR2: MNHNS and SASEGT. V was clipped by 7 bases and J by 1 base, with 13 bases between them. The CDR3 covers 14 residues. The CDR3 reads CASKTATGNTEAFF. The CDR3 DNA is TGTGCCAGCAAGACAGCCACGGGGAACACTGAAGCTTTCTTT.

The CDR3 here is CASSQEGRRTHEQYF. CDR3 sequence (DNA): TGTGCCAGCAGCCAAGAAGGGCGGAGAACGCACGAGCAGTACTTC. The chain joins TRBV14 to TRBJ2-7, with unresolved D. This CDR3 has 15 amino acids. Trimming stripped 0 bases from V and 5 bases from J, with 14 bases between. CDR1 SGHDN and CDR2 FVKESK come from the germline V gene.

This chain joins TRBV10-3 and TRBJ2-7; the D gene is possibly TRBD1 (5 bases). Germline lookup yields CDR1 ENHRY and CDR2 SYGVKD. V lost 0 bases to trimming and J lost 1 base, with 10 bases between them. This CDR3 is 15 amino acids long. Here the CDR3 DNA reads TGTGCCATCAGTGAGTCGTCCGCAGGGTCCTACGAGCAGTACGTC. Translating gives CAISESSAGSYEQYV.